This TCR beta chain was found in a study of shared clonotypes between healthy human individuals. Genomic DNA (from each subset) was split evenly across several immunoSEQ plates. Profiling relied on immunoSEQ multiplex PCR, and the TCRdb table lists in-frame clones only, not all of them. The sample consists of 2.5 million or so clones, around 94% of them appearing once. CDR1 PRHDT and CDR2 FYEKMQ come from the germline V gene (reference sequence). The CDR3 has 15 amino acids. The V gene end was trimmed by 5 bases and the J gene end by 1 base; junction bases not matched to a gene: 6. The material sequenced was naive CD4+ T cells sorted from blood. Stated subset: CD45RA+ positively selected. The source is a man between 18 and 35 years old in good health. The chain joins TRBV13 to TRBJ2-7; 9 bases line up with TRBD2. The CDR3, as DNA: TGTGCCAGCAGCGGCCCGGGACTAGCTTCCTACGAGCAGTACTTC. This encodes CASSGPGLASYEQYF. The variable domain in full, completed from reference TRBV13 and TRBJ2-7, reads AAGVIQSPRHLIKEKRETATLKCYPIPRHDTVYWYQQGPGQDPQFLISFYEKMQSDKGSIPDRFSAQQFSDYHSELNMSSLELGDSALYFCASSGPGLASYEQYFGPGTRLTVT.